The 28 T cell receptor beta chains below all came from one sample that was sequenced in a study of cytotoxic CD8 clonotypes in ibrutinib-treated CLL. The protocol was immunoSEQ multiplex PCR, while the TCRdb copy is restricted to in-frame clones and leaves out a portion. Counted here are about 50,000 clones, roughly three fifths occurring once; the ten biggest clones make up around 30%. Material: PBMCs, obtained after 24 months of ibrutinib treatment. These TCRs come from a human donor with chronic lymphocytic leukemia.

In its sample, this clone was seen once. The same CDR3 also results from other DNA sequences found in this sample. The V gene is TRBV6-1, the J gene TRBJ1-4; a weak D match, TRBD1 (5 bases). CDR1 is MNHNS and CDR2 is SASEGT in the germline V gene. Trimming took 1 base from V and 2 from J, leaving 8 bases between them. The CDR3 loop spans 15 amino acids. This chain's CDR3 is CASSEGGGTNEKLFF. The CDR3 DNA sequence: TGTGCCAGCAGTGAAGGGGGGGGGACTAATGAAAAACTGTTTTTT.

This chain connects TRBV6-5 to TRBJ1-5; D remains unclear. This CDR3 comprises 15 residues. Germline CDR1 reads MNHEY; CDR2 reads SVGAGI. Deletions cut 2 bases from V and 3 bases from J, with 11 bases between. This chain's CDR3 is CASSYRPLPNQPQHF. Written as DNA, the CDR3 is TGTGCCAGCAGTTACCGCCCACTCCCCAATCAGCCCCAGCATTTT.

The chain combines TRBV5-1 with TRBJ1-6; 7 positions match TRBD1. CDR1 is SGHRS and CDR2 is YFSETQ in the germline V gene. The CDR3 runs 13 residues. The J segment lost 9 bases and the V segment lost 0 bases, leaving 0 bases of the junction unmatched. The CDR3 nucleotides read TGCGCCAGCAGCTTGGGGGACAGTTCACCCCTCCACTTT. Translated, it gives CASSLGDSSPLHF. The full variable domain, rest sourced from reference TRBV5-1 and TRBJ1-6, is KAGVTQTPRYLIKTRGQQVTLSCSPISGHRSVSWYQQTPGQGLQFLFEYFSETQRNKGNFPGRFSGRQFSNSRSEMNVSTLELGDSALYLCASSLGDSSPLHFGNGTRLTVT.

The J gene is TRBJ2-3, the V gene TRBV5-4; the D gene is possibly TRBD1 (5 bases). V gave up 4 bases and J gave up 6 bases, with 12 bases separating them. From germline, CDR1 is SGHNT and CDR2 YYREEE (reference sequence). The CDR3 is 13 residues long. The CDR3 region is CASSPQTADTQYF. The CDR3 DNA is TGTGCCAGCAGCCCGCAGACAGCCGATACGCAGTATTTT.

The chain links TRBV15 to TRBJ2-3; the D gene is possibly TRBD2 (6 bases). Germline V gene sequence: CDR1 LNHNV, CDR2 YYDKDF (reference sequence). V was cut by 1 base and J by 3 bases, with 11 bases left in between. The CDR3 contains 15 residues. Here the CDR3 reads CATSRAHGGTDTQYF. The CDR3 bases are TGTGCCACCAGCAGAGCGCACGGGGGAACAGATACGCAGTATTTT.

The chain links TRBV5-1 to TRBJ2-7; TRBD1 matches at 7 bases. There are 14 residues in the CDR3. Germline V gene lookup returns CDR1 SGHRS and CDR2 YFSETQ. Trimming took 4 bases from V and 2 from J; bases not matched to a gene: 6. This chain's CDR3 is CASSQAGTAYEQYF. The DNA of the CDR3 is TGCGCCAGCAGCCAAGCCGGGACAGCCTACGAGCAGTACTTC.

In its sample, this clone was seen a few times. The chain links TRBV5-4 to TRBJ2-3; D unclear. Trimming removed 4 bases from V and 4 bases from J, with 7 bases in between. The CDR3 loop spans 12 amino acids. CDR1 is SGHNT, CDR2 YYREEE, per germline (reference sequence). The CDR3, as DNA: TGTGCCAGCAGCCGCCGAGCAGATACGCAGTATTTT. Translation gives CASSRRADTQYF. The full variable domain, its missing parts supplied by reference TRBV5-4 and TRBJ2-3, is ETGVTQSPTHLIKTRGQQVTLRCSSQSGHNTVSWYQQALGQGPQFIFQYYREEENGRGNFPPRFSGLQFPNYSSELNVNALELDDSALYLCASSRRADTQYFGPGTRLTVL.

The V gene is TRBV29-1, the J gene TRBJ2-7; the D gene is possibly TRBD1 (6 bases). In germline, CDR1 is SQVTM, CDR2 ANQGSEA. V shed 4 bases and J shed 3 bases, with 16 bases lying between them. The CDR3 is 14 residues long. This chain's CDR3 is CSVAPGTRGYEQYF. CDR3 in DNA: TGCAGCGTTGCCCCCGGGACAAGGGGCTACGAGCAGTACTTC.

The chain is built from TRBV5-8 and TRBJ1-1; 10 bases agree with TRBD1. Germline V CDR1 and CDR2: SGHTS, YDEGEE. The CDR3 has 15 amino acids. V gave up 4 bases and J gave up 1 base; unmatched junction bases: 4. CDR3 nucleotides: TGTGCCAGCAGCCGCCGGACAGGGGGGAACACTGAAGCTTTCTTT. Translation: CASSRRTGGNTEAFF.

The chain recombines TRBV7-9 with TRBJ2-1; no reliable D call. The germline V gene has CDR1 SEHNR and CDR2 FQNEAQ (reference sequence). Trimming removed 8 bases at V and 6 bases at J, with 17 bases between. The CDR3 consists of 14 residues. CDR3 nucleotide sequence: TGTGCCAGCTACTCCTCCGGGCTCACCAATGAGCAGTTCTTC. Translated, it gives CASYSSGLTNEQFF.

This clone was seen a few times. This chain connects TRBV29-1 to TRBJ2-3; tentative D call: TRBD2 (6 bases). This CDR3 region has 11 residues. The ends were cut back, 2 bases at V and 8 bases at J, with 8 bases in the middle. The germline V gene encodes CDR1 SQVTM and CDR2 ANQGSEA. As DNA, the CDR3 is TGCAGCGTTGAATGGCGGGGTACGCAGTATTTT. This gives the protein CSVEWRGTQYF.

V and J are TRBV6-1 and TRBJ2-1; perhaps TRBD1 as D (5 bases). The CDR3 covers 13 residues. Trimming took 7 bases from V and 2 from J, leaving 9 bases between them. Germline V CDR1 and CDR2: MNHNS, SASEGT. The CDR3 coding sequence is TGTGCCAGCAACCAGGGTCCCTACAATGAGCAGTTCTTC. Its protein is CASNQGPYNEQFF.

The chain uses TRBV7-2 and TRBJ2-7; 8 positions match TRBD2. Germline V CDR1 and CDR2: SGHTA, FQGNSA. This CDR3 is built from 13 residues. Losses at the gene ends were 5 bases for V and 7 bases for J; bases not matched to a gene: 7. The CDR3 nucleotides are TGTGCCAGCAGCCGGGGGGGCGGGTCAGAGCAGTACTTC. Translating it yields CASSRGGGSEQYF.

The chain is built from TRBV10-3 and TRBJ2-5; 12 positions agree with TRBD2. Looked up from germline, CDR1 is ENHRY and CDR2 is SYGVKD. J gave up 5 bases and V 5 bases, and 12 bases lay outside the gene matches. The CDR3 sequence is 17 residues long. The CDR3 loop reads CAISRRPTSGGPETQYF. The CDR3 bases are TGTGCCATCAGTCGCCGGCCGACTAGCGGGGGTCCCGAGACCCAGTACTTC.

This clone has at least ten counts. The J gene is TRBJ2-3, the V gene TRBV27, with D uncertain. The germline V and J ends were trimmed by 4 bases and 3 bases, with 11 bases remaining between them. From germline, CDR1 is MNHEY and CDR2 SMNVEV (reference sequence). The CDR3 loop spans 14 amino acids. In nucleotides, the CDR3 is TGTGCCAGCAGTTGGTGGGAAGGGACAGATACGCAGTATTTT. This gives the protein CASSWWEGTDTQYF.

The rearrangement uses TRBV19 and TRBJ2-1, with 12 bases matching TRBD1. This CDR3 comprises 16 residues. In germline, CDR1 is LNHDA, CDR2 SQIVND (reference sequence). Germline trimming cut 5 bases from V and 9 bases from J; bases unmatched to any gene: 11. In DNA form, the CDR3 reads TGTGCCAGTAGTCCCACGGGACAGGGGGCATATGGTGAGCAGTTCTTC. This sequence encodes CASSPTGQGAYGEQFF. The entire variable domain, with the rest obtained from reference TRBV19 and TRBJ2-1, is as follows: DGGITQSPKYLFRKEGQNVTLSCEQNLNHDAMYWYRQDPGQGLRLIYYSQIVNDFQKGDIAEGYSVSREKKESFPLTVTSAQKNPTAFYLCASSPTGQGAYGEQFFGPGTRLTVL.

The rearrangement joins TRBV7-9 to TRBJ1-2, with D possibly matching TRBD1 (5 bases). The germline V gene encodes CDR1 SEHNR and CDR2 FQNEAQ (reference sequence). With 8 bases removed from V and 8 bases from J, the gap between germline ends came to 18 bases. The CDR3 runs 13 residues. The CDR3 spells CASSSGAIRGYTF. The CDR3 DNA sequence: TGTGCCAGCTCTTCTGGGGCAATTCGGGGCTACACCTTC.

The chain recombines TRBV7-9 with TRBJ1-5; no clear D gene. Germline V gene sequence: CDR1 SEHNR, CDR2 FQNEAQ (reference sequence). This CDR3 has 13 amino acids. Between the trimmed V and J ends, which lost 8 bases and 1 base, there was a span of 9 bases. The CDR3 sequence is CASADSSNQPQHF. The CDR3 DNA reads as TGTGCCAGCGCGGACTCAAGCAATCAGCCCCAGCATTTT.

The V and J genes are TRBV29-1 and TRBJ2-1; maybe TRBD2 (5 bases). V lost 3 bases, J lost 0 bases, and 12 bases lay in between. CDR1 is SQVTM and CDR2 is ANQGSEA in the germline V gene. This CDR3 spans 15 amino acids. The CDR3, as DNA: TGCAGCGTTGAGGAGGCCGCCCGCTCCTACAATGAGCAGTTCTTC. It translates to CSVEEAARSYNEQFF.

This sequence joins TRBV7-8 and TRBJ2-1; D call uncertain. CDR3 length equals 15 residues. Germline CDR1 and CDR2: SGHVS and FQNEAQ. V was shortened by 5 bases and J by 0 bases, with 11 bases between the two germline ends. As DNA, the CDR3 is TGTGCCAGCAGCCCCAACCCAAGCTCCTACAATGAGCAGTTCTTC. Its translation is CASSPNPSSYNEQFF.

This clone appeared a few times. The V and J genes are TRBV27 and TRBJ2-1, with a possible D match to TRBD2 (6 bases). The CDR3 has 16 amino acids. Germline V gene lookup returns CDR1 MNHEY and CDR2 SMNVEV (reference sequence). V dropped 0 bases and J dropped 8 bases, with 17 bases sitting between them. This CDR3 reads CASSLSGGVASHEQFF. The CDR3 bases are TGTGCCAGCAGTTTATCTGGCGGGGTCGCGAGTCATGAGCAGTTCTTC.

This clone was recorded a few times. The gene calls are TRBV23-1 and TRBJ1-2, with D maybe TRBD1 (6 bases). TRBV23-1 counts as an open reading frame of uncertain function. Trimming removed 2 bases from V and 5 bases from J, with 15 bases in between. The CDR3 sequence is 15 residues long. The CDR3 nucleotides are TGCGCCAGCAGTCAAGGGGGGCCTTCCTCGTATGGCTACACCTTC. Translation gives CASSQGGPSSYGYTF.

This clone was detected only a few times. This chain joins TRBV29-1 and TRBJ2-7, with a possible D match to TRBD2 (5 bases). Trimming pared 6 bases from V and 3 bases from J, leaving 21 bases between. Germline assignment: CDR1 SQVTM and CDR2 ANQGSEA. The CDR3 totals 15 residues. The CDR3 spells CSVLGSGKGNYEQYF. The DNA of the CDR3 is TGCAGCGTCTTGGGGTCCGGGAAAGGAAACTACGAGCAGTACTTC.

The J gene is TRBJ2-1, the V gene TRBV5-1; D unresolved. This CDR3 is built from 16 residues. Germline CDR1 and CDR2: SGHRS and YFSETQ. V was trimmed by 0 bases and J by 0 bases, leaving 10 bases between them. CDR3 in amino acids: CASSLGTASSYNEQFF. Here the CDR3 DNA reads TGCGCCAGCAGCTTGGGGACGGCAAGCTCCTACAATGAGCAGTTCTTC.

The J gene is TRBJ2-5, the V gene TRBV5-1; no clear D gene. The germline V and J ends were trimmed by 0 bases and 5 bases, with 11 bases remaining between them. Germline V gene data show CDR1 as SGHRS and CDR2 as YFSETQ. The CDR3 consists of 14 residues. The CDR3, as DNA: TGCGCCAGCAGCTTGGCTTCCCTGACGGAGACCCAGTACTTC. Translating it yields CASSLASLTETQYF.

The V and J genes are TRBV5-1 and TRBJ1-4; TRBD1 is a possible D gene (6 bases). The V and J ends lost 5 bases and 8 bases respectively, with 16 bases between them. This CDR3 spans 14 amino acids. Germline CDR1 reads SGHRS; CDR2 reads YFSETQ. CDR3 loop: CASSRGPESEKLFF. The DNA for the CDR3 is TGCGCCAGCAGTCGGGGGCCAGAAAGCGAAAAACTGTTTTTT.

The genes are TRBV2 and TRBJ1-2; D is uncertain. CDR1 SNHLY and CDR2 FYNNEI come from the germline V gene. V dropped 5 bases and J dropped 0 bases, with 10 bases sitting between them. The CDR3 spans 14 residues. CDR3: CASSTRLANYGYTF. CDR3 nucleotide sequence: TGTGCCAGCAGTACAAGGCTAGCTAACTATGGCTACACCTTC.

The chain combines TRBV5-6 with TRBJ2-7, with D tentatively TRBD2 (5 bases). The V end lost 4 bases, the J end lost 5 bases, and 16 bases lay between the germline ends. CDR3 length: 14 residues. The germline CDR1 and CDR2 sequences are SGHDT and YYEEEE. CDR3 sequence: CASSRTADGDEQYF. CDR3 bases: TGTGCCAGCAGCAGAACAGCGGACGGCGACGAGCAGTACTTC.